A selection of T cell receptor beta chains follows, all from one sample in a study of shared clonotypes between healthy human individuals. Sequenced by immunoSEQ multiplex PCR; TCRdb stores in-frame clones only, minus some. The sample shows under 600,000 clones, around 78% of them seen only once. Sequencing was carried out using PBMCs. Every receptor here comes from a woman in her forties in good health. Some clones in this sample may be carry-over from other donors' samples. Each CDR3 is given with its conserved first and last residue. Fields, in order: CDR3 DNA, CDR3 protein, D gene, V gene, clone size, J gene. The D gene is left open where the match is weak. The size field is filled for only some rows; it gives once, few, many or a size class.

CDR3 DNA: TGTGCCAGCTCACCACAGGGACAGGGCACAGATACGCAGTATTTT
CDR3 protein: CASSPQGQGTDTQYF
D gene: TRBD1
V gene: TRBV18
clone size: NA
J gene: TRBJ2-3

CDR3 DNA: TGTGCCTGGAGTGTACTACAGTCTAATGAAAAACTGTTTTTT
CDR3 protein: CAWSVLQSNEKLFF
D gene: NA
V gene: TRBV30
clone size: many
J gene: TRBJ1-4

CDR3 DNA: TGTGCCAGCAGTTCCGGGTCCACTAACTATGGCTACACCTTC
CDR3 protein: CASSSGSTNYGYTF
D gene: NA
V gene: TRBV28
clone size: NA
J gene: TRBJ1-2

CDR3 DNA: TGTGCCAGCAGCTTGGACTCCTCGGATGAAAAACTGTTTTTT
CDR3 protein: CASSLDSSDEKLFF
D gene: NA
V gene: TRBV5-4
clone size: NA
J gene: TRBJ1-4

CDR3 DNA: TGTGCCAGCAGTCGGGACAGGGGGCTAGAGACCCAGTACTTC
CDR3 protein: CASSRDRGLETQYF
D gene: TRBD1
V gene: TRBV28
clone size: NA
J gene: TRBJ2-5

CDR3 DNA: TGTGCCAGCAGCCCCCGGGCCGATGGCTACACCTTC
CDR3 protein: CASSPRADGYTF
D gene: NA
V gene: TRBV7-9
clone size: NA
J gene: TRBJ1-2

CDR3 DNA: TGTGCCAGCGCCCGGGACAGACAAGAGACCCAGTACTTC
CDR3 protein: CASARDRQETQYF
D gene: TRBD1
V gene: TRBV27
clone size: NA
J gene: TRBJ2-5

CDR3 DNA: TGTGCCAGCAGCCTTAGCTCTTTGGGATCCTACGAGCAGTACTTC
CDR3 protein: CASSLSSLGSYEQYF
D gene: NA
V gene: TRBV6-5
clone size: many
J gene: TRBJ2-7

CDR3 DNA: TGTGCCAGCAGCTTCCCTAGCGCGAGCTCCTACAATGAGCAGTTCTTC
CDR3 protein: CASSFPSASSYNEQFF
D gene: NA
V gene: TRBV5-4
clone size: few
J gene: TRBJ2-1

CDR3 DNA: TGTGCCAGCAGCCAGGGAGAGAGCTCCTACAATGAGCAGTTCTTC
CDR3 protein: CASSQGESSYNEQFF
D gene: NA
V gene: TRBV28
clone size: NA
J gene: TRBJ2-1

CDR3 DNA: TGTGCCAGCAGCCCCCAAAGGACAACCTACGAGCAGTACTTC
CDR3 protein: CASSPQRTTYEQYF
D gene: NA
V gene: TRBV11-2
clone size: NA
J gene: TRBJ2-7

CDR3 DNA: TGTGCCAGCAGCTCCGATCAGGCGTACCAAGAGACCCAGTACTTC
CDR3 protein: CASSSDQAYQETQYF
D gene: NA
V gene: TRBV28
clone size: NA
J gene: TRBJ2-5

CDR3 DNA: TGTGCCAGCAGCCGAGCGGAGGTTACAGATACGCAGTATTTT
CDR3 protein: CASSRAEVTDTQYF
D gene: NA
V gene: TRBV5-4
clone size: NA
J gene: TRBJ2-3

CDR3 DNA: TGTGCCAGCAGCCTACGGACCACCCTAAACACTGAAGCTTTCTTT
CDR3 protein: CASSLRTTLNTEAFF
D gene: NA
V gene: TRBV5-6
clone size: NA
J gene: TRBJ1-1

CDR3 DNA: TGTGCCAGCAGCTTGGGGGGCCCAGATGCCACAGATACGCAGTATTTT
CDR3 protein: CASSLGGPDATDTQYF
D gene: NA
V gene: TRBV7-9
clone size: NA
J gene: TRBJ2-3

CDR3 DNA: TGCGCCAGCAGCTTGAGGACAGGGTCCTACGAGCAGTACTTC
CDR3 protein: CASSLRTGSYEQYF
D gene: TRBD1
V gene: TRBV5-1
clone size: NA
J gene: TRBJ2-7

CDR3 DNA: TGCAGCGTGGACAGGGAGGCCCCTGAAGCTTTCTTT
CDR3 protein: CSVDREAPEAFF
D gene: TRBD1
V gene: TRBV29-1
clone size: NA
J gene: TRBJ1-1

CDR3 DNA: TGTGCCAGCAGCAAAGTTTCCGGGTTCTCTGGCTATGGCTACACCTTC
CDR3 protein: CASSKVSGFSGYGYTF
D gene: NA
V gene: TRBV21-1
clone size: NA
J gene: TRBJ1-2

CDR3 DNA: TGTGCCAGCAGCTTCTCCGGACCCAGGAACACTGAAGCTTTCTTT
CDR3 protein: CASSFSGPRNTEAFF
D gene: NA
V gene: TRBV7-3
clone size: NA
J gene: TRBJ1-1

CDR3 DNA: TGCGCCAGCAGCCAGCGCTACGACAGGGAGGTCAATGAGCAGTTCTTC
CDR3 protein: CASSQRYDREVNEQFF
D gene: NA
V gene: TRBV5-1
clone size: NA
J gene: TRBJ2-1

CDR3 DNA: TGTGCCAGCAGCTTCGGGCCCGGGGAGCTGTTTTTT
CDR3 protein: CASSFGPGELFF
D gene: NA
V gene: TRBV11-2
clone size: NA
J gene: TRBJ2-2

CDR3 DNA: TGTGCCAGCAGTTCGCTGGACAGGGGATTCAATGAGCAGTTCTTC
CDR3 protein: CASSSLDRGFNEQFF
D gene: TRBD1
V gene: TRBV28
clone size: NA
J gene: TRBJ2-1